This T cell receptor (beta chain) was documented in a study of T cell responses to AZD1222 COVID-19 vaccine. Study-level findings and limits: Among those given AZD1222, only 5 to 7 were seropositive at baseline. As reported, nearly half of all spike-specific TCRs target variant regions that are unmutated. CD4 TCRs associated with vaccination spanned spike, dominating at 160-218 and 743-854. Spike-specific TCR breadth rose after two AZD1222 doses, and depth rose as well.

Using immunoSEQ multiplex PCR, the repertoire was profiled, and TCRdb retains in-frame clones only, with some absent. The sample shows about 150,000 clones, approximately 89% of them seen only once. V was shortened by 3 bases and J by 1 base, with 11 bases between the two germline ends. Germline V CDR1 and CDR2: SGHRS, YFSETQ. The CDR3 spans 15 residues. With regard to this clone: Its antigen is not known.

The chain is built from TRBV5-1 and TRBJ2-1; D possibly uses TRBD1 or TRBD2 (6 bases each). The material was peripheral blood, obtained 28 days after the second AZD1222 dose. The TCR comes from an adult who received the AZD1222 COVID-19 vaccine. CDR3: CASSSRGESYNEQFF. Here the CDR3 DNA reads TGCGCCAGCAGCTCTAGGGGGGAATCCTACAATGAGCAGTTCTTC.